This TCR beta chain was recorded in a study of blood T cell repertoires in COVID-19. Overall study: The United States, Italy and Spain supplied acute and convalescent COVID-19 samples.

Germline V lookup: CDR1 SGHVS, CDR2 FNYEAQ. The CDR3 spans 15 residues. V was clipped by 5 bases and J by 1 base, with 12 bases between them. Per the original methods: Amplification with reference gene primers provided the estimates of nucleated cell counts. Clones were read by immunoSEQ multiplex PCR, and TCRdb kept only the in-frame ones, dropping some. V and J calls and clone size are those listed in that table; D and trimming were worked out from the DNA. Among about 110,000 clones listed, about 78% were seen once. This clone came up a few times. The sample consisted of peripheral blood. This receptor was identified in a human donor in a cohort sampled during active or convalescent COVID-19. The rearrangement links TRBV7-6 to TRBJ1-5; possibly TRBD1 for D (6 bases). Here the CDR3 reads CASSLQGNSNQPQHF. CDR3 sequence (DNA): TGTGCCAGCAGCCTGCAGGGGAACAGCAATCAGCCCCAGCATTTT.